What follows are 20 T cell receptor beta chains derived from one specimen sequenced in a study of CD8 T cells in Susac syndrome. With random hexamers, reverse transcription was performed on roughly 0.45 to 1 ug of RNA. TCRdb recomputed calls from the immunoSEQ multiplex PCR reads with MiXCR, one row per CDR3 protein. This sample has around 85,000 distinct CDR3 sequences, with around 93% found just once. Sequencing used CD8+ T cells from PBMCs. The receptors shown here come from a human donor with Susac syndrome.

V gene TRBV6-5 combines with J gene TRBJ2-1; D gene ambiguous. CDR1 MNHEY and CDR2 SVGAGI come from the germline V gene. The germline V and J ends were trimmed by 2 bases and 7 bases, with 3 bases remaining between them. There are 11 residues in the CDR3. This CDR3 is CASSYGNEQFF. Here the CDR3 DNA reads TGTGCCAGCAGTTACGGGAATGAGCAGTTCTTC.

The rearrangement links TRBV19 to TRBJ1-2; perhaps TRBD1 as D (5 bases). CDR3 length equals 14 residues. Trimming pared 3 bases from V and 3 bases from J, leaving 11 bases between. CDR1 and CDR2 (germline): LNHDA, SQIVND (reference sequence). The CDR3 loop reads CASSIAGSDYGYTF. The CDR3 nucleotides are TGTGCCAGTAGTATTGCAGGGAGCGACTATGGCTACACCTTC.

This sequence joins TRBV18 and TRBJ2-5; D possibly corresponds to TRBD1 (6 bases). Germline V CDR1 and CDR2: KGHSH, LQKENI. The germline V and J ends were trimmed by 5 bases and 4 bases, with 17 bases remaining between them. The CDR3 is 15 residues long. CDR3: CASSRGGLGGETQYF. CDR3 nucleotides: TGTGCCAGCTCAAGAGGGGGTCTTGGTGGAGAGACCCAGTACTTC.

The chain links TRBV15 to TRBJ2-2; D not certain. V was shortened by 4 bases and J by 3 bases, with 9 bases between the two germline ends. This CDR3 region has 14 residues. The germline gives CDR1 LNHNV, CDR2 YYDKDF (reference sequence). The DNA of the CDR3 is TGTGCCACCAGCATTGACACTTACACCGGGGAGCTGTTTTTT. Protein: CATSIDTYTGELFF.

The chain uses TRBV29-1 and TRBJ1-1; 11 bases map to TRBD1. Per the germline V gene, CDR1 is SQVTM and CDR2 is ANQGSEA. Trimming cost V 6 bases and J 5 bases; bases outside gene matches: 11. The CDR3 runs to 15 residues. The CDR3 DNA reads as TGCAGCGTCGGCGGGACAGGGGGAACGTATACTGAAGCTTTCTTT. It codes for CSVGGTGGTYTEAFF.

The chain carries TRBV29-1 and TRBJ1-2; no reliable D call. The CDR3 length is 13 residues. Germline CDR1 and CDR2: SQVTM and ANQGSEA. Trimming removed 0 bases from V and 4 bases from J, with 9 bases in between. CDR3 residues: CSVEDRGFYGYTF. CDR3 DNA sequence: TGCAGCGTTGAAGATCGGGGATTCTATGGCTACACCTTC. Combining the CDR3 with reference TRBV29-1 and TRBJ1-2 gives the whole variable domain SAVISQKPSRDICQRGTSLTIQCQVDSQVTMMFWYRQQPGQSLTLIATANQGSEATYESGFVIDKFPISRPNLTFSTLTVSNMSPEDSSIYLCSVEDRGFYGYTFGSGTRLTVV.

This chain joins TRBV9 and TRBJ2-7; D could derive from TRBD1 or TRBD2 (5 bases each). The V gene lost 0 bases and the J gene lost 5 bases, with 15 bases spanning the gap. Germline V gene data show CDR1 as SGDLS and CDR2 as YYNGEE. The CDR3 runs 15 residues. The CDR3 region is CASSVGGGQAHEQYF. In DNA form, the CDR3 reads TGTGCCAGCAGCGTAGGGGGCGGGCAGGCCCACGAGCAGTACTTC. Supplemented by reference TRBV9 and TRBJ2-7, the full variable domain reads DSGVTQTPKHLITATGQRVTLRCSPRSGDLSVYWYQQSLDQGLQFLIQYYNGEERAKGNILERFSAQQFPDLHSELNLSSLELGDSALYFCASSVGGGQAHEQYFGPGTRLTVT.

J is TRBJ2-2 and V is TRBV9, with D unresolved. V was trimmed by 0 bases and J by 0 bases, leaving 6 bases between them. The CDR3 consists of 15 residues. Germline V gene data show CDR1 as SGDLS and CDR2 as YYNGEE. CDR3 nucleotide sequence: TGTGCCAGCAGCGTAGTACCTACGAACACCGGGGAGCTGTTTTTT. Encoded protein: CASSVVPTNTGELFF.

This clonotype was detected once. J is TRBJ2-1 and V is TRBV27, with D possibly TRBD1 on 6 matching bases. Germline CDR1 and CDR2: MNHEY and SMNVEV (reference sequence). The CDR3 spans 18 residues. V lost 3 bases, J lost 6 bases, and 24 bases lay in between. CDR3 DNA sequence: TGTGCCAGCAGTTTTAACATACCCGGGACAAGTGCGTCCAATGAGCAGTTCTTC. This codes for CASSFNIPGTSASNEQFF.

The chain joins TRBV30 to TRBJ2-1; D is uncertain. The CDR3 is 14 amino acids. Trimming cost V 0 bases and J 8 bases, with 14 bases left between them. Germline CDR1 reads GTSNPN; CDR2 reads SVGIG (reference sequence). The CDR3 DNA reads as TGTGCCTGGAGTGTAATTAACGGTGACGATGAGCAGTTCTTC. Translating it yields CAWSVINGDDEQFF.

V and J are TRBV2 and TRBJ2-1; tentative D call: TRBD2 (5 bases). The CDR3 is 12 residues long. Trimming shortened V by 6 bases and J by 10 bases, and 13 bases separated the two germline ends. Germline V lookup: CDR1 SNHLY, CDR2 FYNNEI. In DNA, the CDR3 is TGTGCCAGCAGCGAAACTAGGCCGGAGCAGTTCTTC. Amino acid sequence: CASSETRPEQFF.

J is TRBJ2-5 and V is TRBV3-1, with 9 bases fitting TRBD2. Trimming removed 4 bases from V and 4 bases from J; junction bases left unmatched: 10. The V gene's germline CDR1 is LGHDT and CDR2 YNNKEL (reference sequence). CDR3 size: 16 residues. CDR3 bases: TGTGCCAGCAGCCCACTGAGTAGCGGGAGTTCAGAGACCCAGTACTTC. Translation: CASSPLSSGSSETQYF.

The chain recombines TRBV29-1 with TRBJ1-1; weak D call: TRBD1 (6 bases). V was clipped by 1 base and J by 2 bases, with 11 bases between them. The CDR3 runs to 14 residues. Germline loops: CDR1 SQVTM, CDR2 ANQGSEA. The CDR3 nucleotides read TGCAGCGTTGAAGGGGAAGGGGGAAACACTGAAGCTTTCTTT. Amino acid sequence: CSVEGEGGNTEAFF.

J is TRBJ2-3 and V is TRBV6-4, with a weak D call TRBD2 (5 bases). The CDR3 loop spans 15 amino acids. Germline CDR1 MRHNA, CDR2 SNTAGT. Trimming stripped 5 bases from V and 2 bases from J, with 14 bases between. The CDR3, as DNA: TGTGCCAGCAGTAAGGGAGATCGGGACACAGATACGCAGTATTTT. Amino acid sequence: CASSKGDRDTDTQYF.

This clonotype was seen just once. This rearrangement joins TRBV7-9 to TRBJ2-7, with D hard to call. Trimming stripped 5 bases from V and 4 bases from J, with 15 bases between. Per the germline V gene, CDR1 is SEHNR and CDR2 is FQNEAQ (reference sequence). The CDR3 runs 14 residues. The CDR3 reads CASSPSDGRYEQYF. CDR3 in DNA: TGTGCCAGCAGCCCCTCCGATGGGCGTTACGAGCAGTACTTC.

The J gene is TRBJ2-7, the V gene TRBV7-6; D is ambiguous. Germline lookup yields CDR1 SGHVS and CDR2 FNYEAQ. V lost 1 base and J lost 5, with 6 bases in between. The CDR3 extends over 12 amino acids. The CDR3 DNA reads as TGTGCCAGCAGCTTAGTACGGGACGAGCAGTACTTC. It yields the protein CASSLVRDEQYF.

This rearrangement joins TRBV2 to TRBJ2-3; TRBD2 matches 8 bases. CDR3 length: 15 residues. V dropped 3 bases and J dropped 2; count of bases not matched to a gene: 4. Germline V gives CDR1 SNHLY, CDR2 FYNNEI. The CDR3 loop reads CASSDLREDTDTQYF. Here the CDR3 DNA reads TGTGCCAGCAGTGATCTGCGGGAGGACACAGATACGCAGTATTTT.

The J gene is TRBJ2-3, the V gene TRBV6-4; D possibly corresponds to TRBD2 (5 bases). In germline, CDR1 is MRHNA, CDR2 SNTAGT. V was cut by 3 bases and J by 6 bases, with 13 bases left in between. The CDR3 consists of 14 residues. The CDR3 sequence: CASSDFPEADTQYF. CDR3 nucleotides: TGTGCCAGCAGTGATTTCCCGGAGGCCGATACGCAGTATTTT.

This sequence joins TRBV6-5 and TRBJ1-4, with D possibly being TRBD1 (5 bases). Germline V CDR1 and CDR2: MNHEY, SVGAGI. Between the trimmed V and J ends, which lost 0 bases and 8 bases, there was a span of 13 bases. This CDR3 contains 15 residues. In DNA form, the CDR3 reads TGTGCCAGCAGTTACTCGCAGGGAGAAGGGGAAAAACTGTTTTTT. Its protein is CASSYSQGEGEKLFF.

This clonotype appeared a single time. This chain uses TRBV2 with TRBJ1-2; no clear D gene. Germline CDR1 and CDR2: SNHLY and FYNNEI. CDR3 size: 15 residues. V dropped 3 bases and J dropped 0 bases, with 11 bases sitting between them. CDR3 region: CASSDSWTANYGYTF. The CDR3 DNA sequence: TGTGCCAGCAGTGACTCATGGACCGCTAACTATGGCTACACCTTC.